This T cell receptor (beta chain) was identified in a study of beta chain features in type 1 diabetes. What was sequenced were expressed TCRB transcripts, since all of the isolated RNA had been reverse transcribed. Method: immunoSEQ multiplex PCR; TCRdb's copy keeps in-frame clones and lacks some. The table has under 350,000 clones, about 23% seen once; the top ten hold 0.012%. V lost 0 bases to trimming and J lost 1 base, with 6 bases between them. Germline CDR1 and CDR2: MGHRA and YSYEKL. There are 15 residues in the CDR3. Study outcomes and limitations: The VDJ junctions of type 1 diabetes patients carried fewer insertions and more deletions. A definitive answer on HLA type influencing TCRB rearrangement was not reached here. Shortening of TCRB CDR3s, moderate but significant, appeared in all four CD4+ subsets of Type 1 diabetes patients.

Points on this clone: Its antigen is not identified.

Via CD45RO/CCR7/CD25/CD127/CD95/CD27, cells of the CD4+ naive, central memory, regulatory and stem cell-like memory subsets were sorted. Sequencing was carried out using naive CD4+ T cells from blood. This TCR came from a woman aged 30 to 39 with type 1 diabetes. The gene calls are TRBV4-1 and TRBJ1-4; possibly TRBD1 for D (5 bases). The CDR3, as DNA: TGCGCCAGCAGCCAAGAGGGGCGAACTAATGAAAAACTGTTTTTT. This gives the protein CASSQEGRTNEKLFF.